The T cell receptor (beta chain) described here comes from a study of CD4 T cells in relation to SARS-CoV-2 and coronaviruses. Background on the study: PBMCs were cultured with antigen for roughly nine days before TCR beta sequencing.

Generated by immunoSEQ multiplex PCR, the TCRdb table keeps only in-frame clones and is missing some. The sample consists of 20,000 to 25,000 clones, about 75% of them appearing once. This CDR3 has 14 amino acids. Germline loops: CDR1 MNHEY, CDR2 SVGAGI. Trimming took off 9 bases at V and 1 base at J, with 15 bases between the two ends. A note on this clone: Its cognate antigen is unknown.

CD4+ T cells from unexposed donors were obtained before the COVID-19 pandemic (2011-2018). The cells were cultured for around ten days before CD4+ T cells were isolated. This chain links TRBV6-5 with TRBJ1-1; D might be TRBD1 (6 bases). Specimen: CD4+ T cells from PBMCs, cultured in vitro. The receptor was derived from a human donor in good health. CDR3 sequence (DNA): TGTGCCAGTTTACATGGACAGCGGAACACTGAAGCTTTCTTT. This translates into CASLHGQRNTEAFF.